The rows below give T cell receptor beta chains drawn from one sample of a study of blood T cell repertoires in COVID-19. Sequencing was performed with immunoSEQ multiplex PCR; in TCRdb, only in-frame clones are kept and a portion is missing. The table includes roughly 200,000 clones, approximately 85% detected once. Source material: PBMCs or T cells enriched from blood (not recorded which). The source is a man between 35 and 55 years old who had recovered from COVID-19. Both conserved end residues are part of each CDR3. Fields, in order: V gene, D gene, J gene, clone size, CDR3 protein, CDR3 DNA. D genes are given only for firm matches. Not every row has a clone size; where given, it reads once, few, many or a size class.

>TRBV29-1|-|TRBJ2-1|many
CSVQDPQGGGNEQFF
TGCAGCGTTCAAGACCCGCAGGGGGGAGGAAATGAGCAGTTCTTC
>TRBV5-5|-|TRBJ1-4|-
CASSLLAATNEKLFF
TGTGCCAGCAGCTTGCTGGCAGCAACTAATGAAAAACTGTTTTTT
>TRBV7-8|TRBD1|TRBJ1-6|-
CASSLGLDRGDSPLHF
TGTGCCAGCAGCTTAGGATTAGACAGGGGGGATTCACCCCTCCACTTT
>TRBV3-1/TRBV3-2|TRBD1|TRBJ1-1|-
CASGGGADTEAFF
TGTGCCAGCGGAGGGGGCGCGGACACTGAAGCTTTCTTT
>TRBV11-3|TRBD1|TRBJ1-1|-
CASSLGGQAGTEAFF
TGTGCCAGCAGCTTAGGTGGACAGGCGGGCACTGAAGCTTTCTTT
>TRBV6-5|-|TRBJ2-3|-
CASSFWSGGDTQYF
TGTGCCAGCAGTTTTTGGTCTGGAGGAGATACGCAGTATTTT
>TRBV19|-|TRBJ1-2|few
CATPRGTPGSTNYGYTF
TGTGCCACCCCCCGGGGGACTCCGGGGTCCACTAACTATGGCTACACCTTC
>TRBV9|TRBD2|TRBJ2-6|-
CASSTSREGGANVLTF
TGTGCCAGCAGCACTAGCCGGGAGGGTGGGGCCAACGTCCTGACTTTC
>TRBV7-9|TRBD2|TRBJ2-7|-
CASSLIAGTSEQYF
TGTGCCAGCAGCTTAATCGCAGGGACTAGCGAGCAGTACTTC
>TRBV6-5|-|TRBJ2-5|-
CASSYSGPGWETQYF
TGTGCCAGCAGTTACTCGGGGCCGGGCTGGGAGACCCAGTACTTC
>TRBV12-5|-|TRBJ2-3|few
CASGLVHGPDTNTDTQYF
TGTGCTAGTGGTTTGGTACATGGCCCAGACACGAACACAGATACGCAGTATTTT
>TRBV21-1|-|TRBJ1-2|-
CASPLAYYGYTF
TGTGCCAGTCCTTTGGCCTACTATGGCTACACCTTC
>TRBV6-5|TRBD1|TRBJ2-7|-
CASSYRTGGSEQYF
TGTGCCAGCAGTTACCGGACAGGGGGGTCCGAGCAGTACTTC
>TRBV9|TRBD2|TRBJ2-3|once
CASSVALAGPASTDTQYF
TGTGCCAGCAGCGTAGCCCTAGCGGGGCCAGCTAGCACAGATACGCAGTATTTT
>TRBV4-2|-|TRBJ1-2|-
CASSQDRGTSGGGYTF
TGTGCCAGCAGCCAAGATCGGGGGACTTCGGGAGGTGGCTACACCTTC
>TRBV11-2|-|TRBJ1-4|-
CASSLEGGSNEKLFF
TGTGCCAGCAGCTTAGAAGGGGGTTCTAATGAAAAACTGTTTTTT
>TRBV6-5|TRBD1|TRBJ2-5|-
CASSSSDRGLATQYF
TGTGCCAGCAGCTCGTCGGACAGGGGTTTGGCGACCCAGTACTTC
>TRBV7-9|TRBD2|TRBJ2-5|-
CASSFLAGEETQYF
TGTGCCAGCAGCTTCCTAGCGGGAGAAGAGACCCAGTACTTC
>TRBV28|-|TRBJ1-2|-
CASSVDSGYTF
TGTGCCAGCAGCGTGGACAGTGGCTACACCTTC
>TRBV5-1|TRBD1|TRBJ2-2|few
CASSPHTGGTNTGELFF
TGCGCCAGCAGCCCACACACAGGGGGCACGAACACCGGGGAGCTGTTTTTT
>TRBV11-2|TRBD1|TRBJ1-5|-
CASSLQGARNQPQHF
TGTGCCAGCAGCTTACAGGGGGCGAGAAATCAGCCCCAGCATTTT
>TRBV3-1/TRBV3-2|-|TRBJ2-1|few
CASSLLLRGAKPYNEQFF
TGTGCCAGCAGTCTGCTACTCAGGGGGGCTAAACCCTACAATGAGCAGTTCTTC
>TRBV24-1|-|TRBJ1-1|-
CATKGGLNTEAFF
TGTGCCACCAAAGGGGGTCTGAACACTGAAGCTTTCTTT
>TRBV6-5|TRBD1|TRBJ1-2|-
CASSYDRGYGYTF
TGTGCCAGCAGTTATGACAGGGGCTATGGCTACACCTTC
>TRBV27|TRBD1|TRBJ1-1|few
CASSLIGTGGGEAFF
TGTGCCAGCAGTTTAATTGGGACAGGGGGCGGGGAAGCTTTCTTT
>TRBV5-1|TRBD1|TRBJ1-4|-
CASSTSRDRGRHEKLFF
TGCGCCAGCAGCACGTCCCGGGACAGGGGGCGACATGAAAAACTGTTTTTT
>TRBV5-4|TRBD2|TRBJ2-3|-
CASSRSAGGTDTQYF
TGTGCCAGCAGTCGTTCGGCGGGGGGCACAGATACGCAGTATTTT
>TRBV6-6|TRBD1|TRBJ2-7|-
CASSPPGQGSYEQYF
TGTGCCAGCAGCCCCCCGGGACAGGGCTCCTACGAGCAGTACTTC
>TRBV11-2|TRBD1|TRBJ1-2|few
CASSLGQGGYGYTF
TGTGCCAGCAGCTTAGGACAGGGAGGCTATGGCTACACCTTC
>TRBV12-5|-|TRBJ1-6|-
CASAAQAGNSPLHF
TGTGCTAGTGCAGCACAGGCCGGTAATTCACCCCTCCACTTT
>TRBV2|-|TRBJ1-5|-
CASKPGGNQPQHF
TGTGCCAGCAAACCGGGGGGCAATCAGCCCCAGCATTTT
>TRBV5-1|-|TRBJ1-1|-
CASSLPDRPPEAFF
TGCGCCAGCAGCTTACCTGACAGGCCCCCTGAAGCTTTCTTT
>TRBV6-5|TRBD1|TRBJ2-3|-
CASSTGQGTNTQYF
TGTGCCAGCAGTACCGGACAGGGCACCAATACGCAGTATTTT
>TRBV18|TRBD1|TRBJ1-1|-
CASSARQGNTEAFF
TGTGCCAGCTCAGCAAGACAGGGGAACACTGAAGCTTTCTTT
>TRBV19|-|TRBJ1-5|-
CASSIGGVGNQPQHF
TGTGCCAGTAGTATTGGCGGGGTTGGCAATCAGCCCCAGCATTTT